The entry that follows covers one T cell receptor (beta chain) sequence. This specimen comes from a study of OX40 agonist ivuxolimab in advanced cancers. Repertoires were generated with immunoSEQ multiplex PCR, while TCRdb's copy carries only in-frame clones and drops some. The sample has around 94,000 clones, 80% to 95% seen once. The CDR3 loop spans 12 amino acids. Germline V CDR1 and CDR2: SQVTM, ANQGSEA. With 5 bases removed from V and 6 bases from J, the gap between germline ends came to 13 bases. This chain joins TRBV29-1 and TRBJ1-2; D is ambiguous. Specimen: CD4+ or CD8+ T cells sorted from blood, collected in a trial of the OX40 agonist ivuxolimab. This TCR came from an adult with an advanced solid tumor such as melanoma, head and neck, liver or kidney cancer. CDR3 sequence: CSVPDGIHGYTF. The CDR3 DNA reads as TGCAGCGTTCCGGACGGGATCCATGGCTACACCTTC.